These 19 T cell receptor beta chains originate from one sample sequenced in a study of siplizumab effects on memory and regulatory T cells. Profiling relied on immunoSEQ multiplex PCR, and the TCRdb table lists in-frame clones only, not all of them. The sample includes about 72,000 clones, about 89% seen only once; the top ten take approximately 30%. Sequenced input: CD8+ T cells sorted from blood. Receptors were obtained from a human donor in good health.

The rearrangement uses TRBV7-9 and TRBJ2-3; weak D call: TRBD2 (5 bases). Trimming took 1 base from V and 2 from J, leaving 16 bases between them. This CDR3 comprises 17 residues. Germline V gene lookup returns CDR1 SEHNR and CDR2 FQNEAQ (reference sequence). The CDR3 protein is CASSLVVTTEPTDTQYF. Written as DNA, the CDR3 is TGTGCCAGCAGCTTAGTCGTGACTACAGAACCCACAGATACGCAGTATTTT.

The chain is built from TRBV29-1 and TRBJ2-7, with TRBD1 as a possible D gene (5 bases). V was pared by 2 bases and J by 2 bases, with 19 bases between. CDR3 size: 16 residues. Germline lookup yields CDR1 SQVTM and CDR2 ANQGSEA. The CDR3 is CSVELIGPKGPYEQYF. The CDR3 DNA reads TGCAGCGTTGAACTCATCGGACCCAAGGGGCCCTACGAGCAGTACTTC.

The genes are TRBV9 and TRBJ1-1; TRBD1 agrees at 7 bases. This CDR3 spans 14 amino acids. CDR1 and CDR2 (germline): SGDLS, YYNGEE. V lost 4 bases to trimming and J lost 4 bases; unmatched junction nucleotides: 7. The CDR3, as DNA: TGTGCCAGCAGCATACTGACAGGGATCACTGAAGCTTTCTTT. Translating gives CASSILTGITEAFF.

CDR3 bases: TGTGCCAGTAGGAACCGACAGGCGATGAATCAGCCCCAGCATTTT. It encodes CASRNRQAMNQPQHF. The rearrangement joins TRBV19 to TRBJ1-5; maybe TRBD1 (6 bases). With 6 bases removed from V and 4 bases from J, the gap between germline ends came to 16 bases. The CDR3 has 15 amino acids. The germline V gene has CDR1 LNHDA and CDR2 SQIVND (reference sequence).

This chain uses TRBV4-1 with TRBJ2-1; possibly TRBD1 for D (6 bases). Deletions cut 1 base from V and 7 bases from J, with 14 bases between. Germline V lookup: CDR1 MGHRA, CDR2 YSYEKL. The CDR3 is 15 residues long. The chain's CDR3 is CASSQALDRSNEQFF. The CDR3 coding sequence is TGCGCCAGCAGCCAAGCGCTCGACAGGAGTAATGAGCAGTTCTTC.

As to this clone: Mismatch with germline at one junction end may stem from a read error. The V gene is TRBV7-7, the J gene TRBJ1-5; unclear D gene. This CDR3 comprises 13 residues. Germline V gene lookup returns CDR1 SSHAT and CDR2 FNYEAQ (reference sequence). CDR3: CASSPSSYQPQHF. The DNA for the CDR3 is TGTGCTAGCAGCCCATCCAGCTATCAGCCCCAGCATTTT.

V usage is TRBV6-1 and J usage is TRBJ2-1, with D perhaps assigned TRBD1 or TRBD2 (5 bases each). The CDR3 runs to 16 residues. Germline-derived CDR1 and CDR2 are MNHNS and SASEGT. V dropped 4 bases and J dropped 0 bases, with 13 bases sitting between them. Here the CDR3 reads CASSARKGSSYNEQFF. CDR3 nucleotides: TGTGCCAGCAGTGCGAGGAAGGGGAGCTCCTACAATGAGCAGTTCTTC.

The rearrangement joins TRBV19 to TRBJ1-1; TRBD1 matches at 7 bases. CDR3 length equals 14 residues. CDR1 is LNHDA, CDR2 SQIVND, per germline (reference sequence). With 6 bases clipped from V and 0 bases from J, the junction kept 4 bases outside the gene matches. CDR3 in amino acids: CASSLQGMNTEAFF. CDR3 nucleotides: TGTGCCAGTAGCCTACAGGGGATGAACACTGAAGCTTTCTTT. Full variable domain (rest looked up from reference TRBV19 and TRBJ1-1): DGGITQSPKYLFRKEGQNVTLSCEQNLNHDAMYWYRQDPGQGLRLIYYSQIVNDFQKGDIAEGYSVSREKKESFPLTVTSAQKNPTAFYLCASSLQGMNTEAFFGQGTRLTVV.

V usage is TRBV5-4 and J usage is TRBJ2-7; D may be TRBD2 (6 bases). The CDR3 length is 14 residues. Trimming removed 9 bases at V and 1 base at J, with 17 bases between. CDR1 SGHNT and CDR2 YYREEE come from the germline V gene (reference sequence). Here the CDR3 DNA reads TGTGCCACCCAGGGAGGACTTGCGTCCTACGAGCAGTACTTC. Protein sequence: CATQGGLASYEQYF.

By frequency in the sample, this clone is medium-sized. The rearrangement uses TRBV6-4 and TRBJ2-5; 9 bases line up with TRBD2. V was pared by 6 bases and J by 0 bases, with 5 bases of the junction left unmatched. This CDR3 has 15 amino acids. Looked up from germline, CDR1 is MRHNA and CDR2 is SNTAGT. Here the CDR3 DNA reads TGTGCCAGCAGCTTGATAGCGGGGGACCAAGAGACCCAGTACTTC. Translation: CASSLIAGDQETQYF.

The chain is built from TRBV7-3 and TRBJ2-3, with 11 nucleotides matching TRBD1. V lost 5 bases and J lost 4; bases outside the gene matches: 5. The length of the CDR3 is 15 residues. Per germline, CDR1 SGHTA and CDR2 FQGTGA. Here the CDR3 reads CASSIRTGGPDTQYF. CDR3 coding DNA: TGTGCCAGCAGCATAAGGACAGGGGGCCCAGATACGCAGTATTTT.

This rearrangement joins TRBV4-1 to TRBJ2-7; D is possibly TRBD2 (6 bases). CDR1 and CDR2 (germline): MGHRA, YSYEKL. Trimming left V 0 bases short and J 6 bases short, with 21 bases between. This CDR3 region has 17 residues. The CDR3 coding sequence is TGCGCCAGCAGCCAAGAACCTCTAGTCGGAGGAGGGCTCGAGCAGTACTTC. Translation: CASSQEPLVGGGLEQYF.

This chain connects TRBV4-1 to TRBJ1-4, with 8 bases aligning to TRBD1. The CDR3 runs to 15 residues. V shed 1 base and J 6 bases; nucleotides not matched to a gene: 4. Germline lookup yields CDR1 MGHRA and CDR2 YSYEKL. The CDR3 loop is CASSQGTTGDEKLFF. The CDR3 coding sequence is TGCGCCAGCAGCCAAGGGACGACAGGGGATGAAAAACTGTTTTTT.

CDR3 in amino acids: CASSQAVLGAANEKLFF. In nucleotides, the CDR3 is TGCGCCAGCAGCCAAGCCGTACTGGGGGCGGCTAATGAAAAACTGTTTTTT. The V gene is TRBV4-1, the J gene TRBJ1-4, with D perhaps matching TRBD1 (6 bases). Germline CDR1 MGHRA, CDR2 YSYEKL. V lost 1 base to trimming and J lost 3 bases, with 15 bases between them. This CDR3 is built from 17 residues.

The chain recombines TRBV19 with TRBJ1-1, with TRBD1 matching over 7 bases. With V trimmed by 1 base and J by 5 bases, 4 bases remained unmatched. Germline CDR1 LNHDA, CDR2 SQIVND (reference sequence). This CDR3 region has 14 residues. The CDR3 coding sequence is TGTGCCAGTAGTATAGTAGGGGGCGCGACTGAAGCTTTCTTT. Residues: CASSIVGGATEAFF.

The CDR3 DNA follows: TGTGCCAGTAGTTGGGTCTCCCCGAAGGAAAAACTGTTTTTT. Its translation is CASSWVSPKEKLFF. V usage is TRBV19 and J usage is TRBJ1-4; no clear D gene. The CDR3 has 14 residues. CDR1 is LNHDA, CDR2 SQIVND, per germline (reference sequence). The V and J ends lost 5 bases and 8 bases respectively, with 15 bases between them.

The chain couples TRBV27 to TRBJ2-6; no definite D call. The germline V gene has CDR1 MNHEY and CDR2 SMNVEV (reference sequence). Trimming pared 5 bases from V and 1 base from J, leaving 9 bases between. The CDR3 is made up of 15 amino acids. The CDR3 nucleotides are TGTGCCAGCAGTCCCGCCACTTCTGGGGCCAACGTCCTGACTTTC. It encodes CASSPATSGANVLTF.

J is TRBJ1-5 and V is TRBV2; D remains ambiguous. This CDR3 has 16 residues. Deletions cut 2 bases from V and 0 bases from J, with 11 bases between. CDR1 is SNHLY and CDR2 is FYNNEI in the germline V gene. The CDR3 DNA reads TGTGCCAGCAGTGAATCGAGGGCGGTTAGCAATCAGCCCCAGCATTTT. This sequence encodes CASSESRAVSNQPQHF. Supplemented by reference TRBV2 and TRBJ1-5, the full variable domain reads EPEVTQTPSHQVTQMGQEVILRCVPISNHLYFYWYRQILGQKVEFLVSFYNNEISEKSEIFDDQFSVERPDGSNFTLKIRSTKLEDSAMYFCASSESRAVSNQPQHFGDGTRLSIL.

CDR3 nucleotides: TGTGCCAGCAGTTTAGTGGGAGGCCTTAGCAATCAGCCCCAGCATTTT. Its translation is CASSLVGGLSNQPQHF. The chain joins TRBV27 to TRBJ1-5; D call uncertain. The V gene lost 2 bases and the J gene lost 0 bases, with 11 bases spanning the gap. There are 16 residues in the CDR3. Per the germline V gene, CDR1 is MNHEY and CDR2 is SMNVEV (reference sequence).